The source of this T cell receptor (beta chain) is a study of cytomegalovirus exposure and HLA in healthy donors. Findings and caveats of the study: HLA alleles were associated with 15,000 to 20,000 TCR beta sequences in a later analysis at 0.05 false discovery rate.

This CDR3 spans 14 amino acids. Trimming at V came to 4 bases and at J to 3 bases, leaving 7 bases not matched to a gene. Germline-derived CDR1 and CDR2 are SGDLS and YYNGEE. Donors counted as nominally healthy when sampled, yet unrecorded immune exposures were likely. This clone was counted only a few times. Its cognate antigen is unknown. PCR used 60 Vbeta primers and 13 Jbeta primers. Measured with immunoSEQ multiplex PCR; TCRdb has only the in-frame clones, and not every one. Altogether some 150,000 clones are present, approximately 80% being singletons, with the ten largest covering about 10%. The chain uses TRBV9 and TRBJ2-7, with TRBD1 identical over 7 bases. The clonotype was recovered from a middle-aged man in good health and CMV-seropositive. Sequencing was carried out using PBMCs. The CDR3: CASSPRDSLYEQYF. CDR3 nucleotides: TGTGCCAGCAGCCCACGGGACAGCCTCTACGAGCAGTACTTC.